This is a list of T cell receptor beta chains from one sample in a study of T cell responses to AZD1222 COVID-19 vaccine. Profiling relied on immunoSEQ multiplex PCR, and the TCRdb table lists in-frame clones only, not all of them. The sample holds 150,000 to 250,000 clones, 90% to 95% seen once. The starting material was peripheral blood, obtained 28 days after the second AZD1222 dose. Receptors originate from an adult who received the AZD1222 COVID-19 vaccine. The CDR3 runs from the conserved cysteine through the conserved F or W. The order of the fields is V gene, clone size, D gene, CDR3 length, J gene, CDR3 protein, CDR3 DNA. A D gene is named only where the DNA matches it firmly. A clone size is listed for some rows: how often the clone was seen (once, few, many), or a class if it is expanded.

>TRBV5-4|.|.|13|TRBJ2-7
CASSSGQRNEQYF
TGTGCCAGCAGCTCAGGCCAGCGGAACGAGCAGTACTTC
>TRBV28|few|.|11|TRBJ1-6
CASSSRASLHF
TGTGCCAGCAGTTCCAGAGCTTCCCTCCACTTT
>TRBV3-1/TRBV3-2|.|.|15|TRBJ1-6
CASSDQQIYNSPLHF
TGTGCCAGCAGCGACCAACAGATTTATAATTCACCCCTCCACTTT
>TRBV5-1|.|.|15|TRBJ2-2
CASSLRAGNTGELFF
TGCGCCAGCAGCTTGAGGGCGGGGAACACCGGGGAGCTGTTTTTT
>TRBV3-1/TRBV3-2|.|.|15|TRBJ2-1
CASSHPQRLVYEQFF
TGTGCCAGCAGCCACCCCCAGAGGCTAGTGTATGAGCAGTTCTTC
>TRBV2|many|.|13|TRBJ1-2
CASAQISGYGYTF
TGTGCCAGCGCCCAGATCTCAGGGTATGGCTACACCTTC
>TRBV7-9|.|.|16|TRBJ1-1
CASSPGGVWVNTEAFF
TGTGCCAGCAGCCCCGGTGGGGTCTGGGTAAACACTGAAGCTTTCTTT
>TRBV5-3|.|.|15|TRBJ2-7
CARSLEGRRTYEQYF
TGTGCCAGAAGCTTAGAAGGGCGCAGAACCTACGAGCAGTACTTC
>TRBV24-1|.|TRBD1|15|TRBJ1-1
CATSEGTGIDTEAFF
TGTGCCACCAGTGAGGGGACAGGGATTGACACTGAAGCTTTCTTT
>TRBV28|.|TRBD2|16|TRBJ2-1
CASNTAGGNLYNEQFF
TGTGCCAGCAACACAGCGGGAGGGAACCTATACAATGAGCAGTTCTTC
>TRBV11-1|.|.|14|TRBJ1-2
CASSLVGTNYGYTF
TGTGCCAGCAGCTTAGTCGGCACTAACTATGGCTACACCTTC
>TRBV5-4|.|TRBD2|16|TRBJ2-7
CASSWGLAGSSYEQYF
TGTGCCAGCAGCTGGGGACTAGCGGGGAGCTCCTACGAGCAGTACTTC
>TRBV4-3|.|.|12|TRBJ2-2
CASSLVGGELFF
TGCGCCAGCAGCCTTGTAGGCGGGGAGCTGTTTTTT
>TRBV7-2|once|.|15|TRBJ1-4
CASTSRGAGGEKLFF
TGTGCCAGCACTTCCCGGGGGGCAGGTGGTGAAAAACTGTTTTTT
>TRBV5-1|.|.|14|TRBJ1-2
CASSLEGMGYGYTF
TGCGCCAGCAGCTTGGAAGGTATGGGCTATGGCTACACCTTC
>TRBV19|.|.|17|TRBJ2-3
CASSYLNRDGDTDTQYF
TGTGCCAGTAGTTACCTAAACCGGGACGGAGACACAGATACGCAGTATTTT